A single sample is the source of the 2 T cell receptor beta chains below, sequenced in a study of tumour-infiltrating T cells in Burkitt lymphoma. The table came from immunoSEQ multiplex PCR; TCRdb's copy has only in-frame clones and leaves some out. The data show 45,000 to 60,000 clones, approximately 31% seen once. Sequencing was done on a sample of tumor tissue. These TCRs come from a human donor with Burkitt lymphoma.

The chain couples TRBV7-2 to TRBJ2-1; TRBD2 matches 11 bases. CDR3 length equals 17 residues. The junction had 6 bases not matched to a gene; V was cut back by 5 bases and J by 0 bases. Germline V CDR1 and CDR2: SGHTA, FQGNSA. CDR3 sequence: CASSPPSGGPSYNEQFF. As DNA, the CDR3 is TGTGCCAGCAGCCCCCCTAGCGGGGGGCCCTCCTACAATGAGCAGTTCTTC.

The chain links TRBV7-9 to TRBJ1-1; D may be TRBD1 (6 bases). Looked up from germline, CDR1 is SEHNR and CDR2 is FQNEAQ (reference sequence). CDR3 length equals 12 residues. V shed 4 bases and J shed 11 bases, with 14 bases lying between them. This CDR3 reads CASSSYRESAFF. The CDR3 DNA follows: TGTGCCAGCAGCTCCTACAGGGAGTCGGCTTTCTTT.